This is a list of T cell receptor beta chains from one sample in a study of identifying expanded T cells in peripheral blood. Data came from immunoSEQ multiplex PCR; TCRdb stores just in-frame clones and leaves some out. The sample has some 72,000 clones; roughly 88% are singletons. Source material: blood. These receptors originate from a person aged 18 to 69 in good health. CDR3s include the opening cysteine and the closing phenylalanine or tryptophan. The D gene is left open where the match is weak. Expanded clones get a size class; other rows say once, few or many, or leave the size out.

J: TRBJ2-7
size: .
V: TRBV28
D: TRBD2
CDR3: CASSPGASGARYEQYF
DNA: TGTGCCAGCAGCCCCGGGGCTAGCGGGGCCCGATACGAGCAGTACTTC

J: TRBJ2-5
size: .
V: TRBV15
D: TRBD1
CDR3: CATRDREQETQYF
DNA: TGTGCCACCAGGGACAGGGAACAAGAGACCCAGTACTTC

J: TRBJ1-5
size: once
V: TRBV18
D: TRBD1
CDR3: CASSPRTGDASNQPQHF
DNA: TGTGCCAGCTCACCACGGACAGGGGACGCAAGCAATCAGCCCCAGCATTTT

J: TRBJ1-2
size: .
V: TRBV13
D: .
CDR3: CASSSGQLGYGYTF
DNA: TGTGCCAGCAGCTCCGGACAGTTGGGGTATGGCTACACCTTC

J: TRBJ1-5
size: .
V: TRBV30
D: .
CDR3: CAWSGTSFTQPQHF
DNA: TGTGCCTGGAGTGGGACCTCATTTACACAGCCCCAGCATTTT

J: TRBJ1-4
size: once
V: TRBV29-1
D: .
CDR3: CSVEAGGNEKLFF
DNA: TGCAGCGTTGAAGCCGGAGGGAATGAAAAACTGTTTTTT

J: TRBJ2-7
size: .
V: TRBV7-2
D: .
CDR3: CASSLGEGTDEQYF
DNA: TGTGCCAGCAGCTTAGGGGAAGGGACCGACGAGCAGTACTTC

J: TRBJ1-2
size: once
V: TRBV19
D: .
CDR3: CASSIVIGDYGYTF
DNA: TGTGCCAGTAGTATAGTGATAGGGGACTATGGCTACACCTTC

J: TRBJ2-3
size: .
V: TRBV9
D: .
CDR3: CASSVDHMSTDTQYF
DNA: TGTGCCAGCAGCGTAGATCACATGAGCACAGATACGCAGTATTTT

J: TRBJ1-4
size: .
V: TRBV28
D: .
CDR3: CASSSRRAEKLFF
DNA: TGTGCCAGCAGTTCCCGCAGGGCCGAAAAACTGTTTTTT

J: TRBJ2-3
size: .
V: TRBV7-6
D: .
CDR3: CASSLSTDTQYF
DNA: TGTGCCAGCAGCCTAAGCACAGATACGCAGTATTTT

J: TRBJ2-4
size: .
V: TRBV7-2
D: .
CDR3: CASRDLGGASVKNIQYF
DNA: TGTGCCAGCAGGGACTTAGGGGGGGCTTCGGTCAAAAACATTCAGTACTTC

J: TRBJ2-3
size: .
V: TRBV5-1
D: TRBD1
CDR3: CASSFFQGADTQYF
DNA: TGCGCCAGCAGCTTCTTCCAGGGGGCAGATACGCAGTATTTT

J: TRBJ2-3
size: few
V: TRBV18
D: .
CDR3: CASSSSGGTDTQYF
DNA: TGTGCCAGCTCAAGCTCGGGGGGCACAGATACGCAGTATTTT

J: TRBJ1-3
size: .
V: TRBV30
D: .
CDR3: CAWSRGSGNTIYF
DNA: TGTGCCTGGAGTAGGGGCTCTGGAAACACCATATATTTT

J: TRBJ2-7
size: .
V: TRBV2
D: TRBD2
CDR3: CASGRGYEQYF
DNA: TGTGCCAGCGGGAGGGGCTACGAGCAGTACTTC

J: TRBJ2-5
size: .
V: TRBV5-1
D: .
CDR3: CASSFTPGRETQYF
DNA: TGCGCCAGCAGCTTCACCCCCGGGAGAGAGACCCAGTACTTC

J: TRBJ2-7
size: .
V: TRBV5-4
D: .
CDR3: CASSAVSGTTAYEQYF
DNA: TGTGCCAGCAGCGCCGTCTCCGGGACCACTGCCTACGAGCAGTACTTC

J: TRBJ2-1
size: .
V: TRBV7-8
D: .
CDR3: CASSRSTGQGGYNEQFF
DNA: TGTGCCAGCAGCAGATCGACCGGACAGGGAGGGTACAATGAGCAGTTCTTC

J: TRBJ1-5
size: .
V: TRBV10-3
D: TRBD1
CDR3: CATKPMTGLNQPQHF
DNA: TGTGCCACCAAGCCAATGACAGGGCTCAATCAGCCCCAGCATTTT

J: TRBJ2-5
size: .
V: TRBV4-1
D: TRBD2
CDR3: CASSPLAGGPQETQYF
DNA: TGCGCCAGCAGCCCATTAGCGGGAGGCCCCCAAGAGACCCAGTACTTC

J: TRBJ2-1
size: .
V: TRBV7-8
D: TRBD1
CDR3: CASSLEWDRASEQFF
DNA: TGTGCCAGCAGCTTAGAGTGGGACAGGGCGTCTGAGCAGTTCTTC

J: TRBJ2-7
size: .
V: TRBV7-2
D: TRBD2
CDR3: CASSLASGSRAYEQYF
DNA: TGTGCCAGCAGCTTAGCTAGCGGGAGTCGGGCCTACGAGCAGTACTTC

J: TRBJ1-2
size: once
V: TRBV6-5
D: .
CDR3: CASSYSARTPLIF
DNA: TGTGCCAGCAGTTACTCGGCCAGGACACCCCTTATCTTC

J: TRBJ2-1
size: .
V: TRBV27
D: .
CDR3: CASCKGQSYYNEQFF
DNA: TGTGCCAGTTGCAAGGGACAATCGTACTACAATGAGCAGTTCTTC

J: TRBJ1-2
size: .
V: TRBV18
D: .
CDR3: CASSSSGQQYGYTF
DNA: TGTGCCAGCTCATCATCCGGACAGCAATATGGCTACACCTTC

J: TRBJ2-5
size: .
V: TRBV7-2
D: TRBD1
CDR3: CASSRQGGGQETQYF
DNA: TGTGCCAGCAGCAGACAGGGGGGCGGTCAAGAGACCCAGTACTTC

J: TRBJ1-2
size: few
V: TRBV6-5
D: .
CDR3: CASNGGSGYTF
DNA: TGTGCCAGCAACGGTGGGAGTGGCTACACCTTC

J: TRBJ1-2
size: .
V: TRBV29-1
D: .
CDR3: CSVKGPNYGYTF
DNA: TGCAGCGTAAAAGGACCTAACTATGGCTACACCTTC

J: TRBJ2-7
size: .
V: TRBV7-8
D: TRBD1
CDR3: CASSERTGQPAEQYF
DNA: TGTGCCAGCAGCGAACGAACGGGACAGCCGGCCGAGCAGTACTTC

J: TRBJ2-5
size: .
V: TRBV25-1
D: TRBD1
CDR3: CASSDGTGQETQYF
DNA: TGTGCCAGCAGTGATGGGACAGGGCAAGAGACCCAGTACTTC

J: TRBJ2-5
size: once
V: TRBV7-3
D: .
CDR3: CASSFGHSGETQYF
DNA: TGTGCCAGCAGCTTCGGACACTCGGGGGAGACCCAGTACTTC

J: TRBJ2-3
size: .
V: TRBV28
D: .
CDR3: CASTIPGAVDTQYF
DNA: TGTGCCAGCACGATCCCGGGAGCGGTTGATACGCAGTATTTT

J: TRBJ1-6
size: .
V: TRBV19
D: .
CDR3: CASSIRIGSPLHF
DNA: TGTGCCAGTAGTATTAGGATCGGCTCACCCCTCCACTTT

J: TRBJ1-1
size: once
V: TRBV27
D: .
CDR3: CASRGITEAFF
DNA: TGTGCCAGCAGAGGGATCACTGAAGCTTTCTTT

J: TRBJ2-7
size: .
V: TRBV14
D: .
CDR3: CASSSDLGGPWEQYF
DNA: TGTGCCAGCAGCTCTGACCTCGGGGGGCCCTGGGAGCAGTACTTC

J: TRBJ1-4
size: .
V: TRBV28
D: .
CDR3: CASSVIIGTRSNPGEKLFF
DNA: TGTGCCAGCAGTGTTATAATTGGGACAAGGTCAAACCCGGGTGAAAAACTGTTTTTT

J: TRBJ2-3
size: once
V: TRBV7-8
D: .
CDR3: CASSFLGPTDTQYF
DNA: TGTGCCAGCAGCTTCCTAGGCCCCACAGATACGCAGTATTTT

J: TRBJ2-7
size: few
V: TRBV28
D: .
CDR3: CASSSPYGVVYF
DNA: TGTGCCAGCAGTTCACCCTATGGGGTAGTCTACTTC

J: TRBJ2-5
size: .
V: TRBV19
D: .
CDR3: CASSGLGGAETQYF
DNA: TGTGCCAGTAGTGGTTTAGGGGGAGCAGAGACCCAGTACTTC

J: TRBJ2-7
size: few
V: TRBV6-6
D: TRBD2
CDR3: CASSSPGGEQYF
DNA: TGTGCCAGCAGTTCCCCGGGGGGCGAGCAGTACTTC

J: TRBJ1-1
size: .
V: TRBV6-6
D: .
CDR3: CASSYVGSSGTEAFF
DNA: TGTGCCAGCAGTTACGTTGGTAGTTCGGGCACTGAAGCTTTCTTT

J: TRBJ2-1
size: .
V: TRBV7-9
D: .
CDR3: CASETSSYNEQFF
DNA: TGTGCCAGCGAAACTTCCTCCTACAATGAGCAGTTCTTC

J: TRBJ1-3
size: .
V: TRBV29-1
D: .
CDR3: CSGGHSSGNTIYF
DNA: TGCAGCGGGGGGCATAGCTCTGGAAACACCATATATTTT

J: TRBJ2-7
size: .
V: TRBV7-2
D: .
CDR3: CASSFRFGAYEQYF
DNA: TGTGCCAGCAGCTTTAGGTTCGGGGCCTACGAGCAGTACTTC

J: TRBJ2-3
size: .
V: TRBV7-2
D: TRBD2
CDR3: CASSFSGSRSDTQYF
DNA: TGTGCCAGCAGCTTCAGCGGGAGCCGGTCAGATACGCAGTATTTT